This entry concerns a single TCR beta chain. The sample belongs to a study of T cells after yellow fever vaccination. General observations from the study: Compared with primary, the secondary response was weaker and peaked at day 5, not 15.

TCRdb fed the 5' RACE reads into MiXCR, producing one record per CDR3 protein. The table includes under 40,000 distinct CDR3 sequences, around 7% detected once. The sequence was obtained from a man aged 18 to 30 who received the YFV17D yellow fever vaccine. The sample was PBMCs, either bulk or a sorted T-cell subset (CD4+, CD8+, memory, or dextramer-sorted; not recorded which), taken on the day of the first yellow fever vaccination.

The CDR3 sequence is CASSLSASYEQYV. DNA of the CDR3: TGTGCCAGCAGCTTATCGGCCTCCTACGAGCAGTACGTC. This chain uses TRBV11-2 with TRBJ2-7; no clear D. The germline CDR1 and CDR2 sequences are SGHAT and FQNNGV. The ends were cut back, 2 bases at V and 0 bases at J, with 5 bases in the middle. CDR3 length: 13 residues.